This T cell receptor (beta chain) was sequenced in a study of memory B cells and T cells in multiple sclerosis. Points from the study as a whole: Clone-set sizes differed between compartments, so shared clonotype counts needed normalization.

A word on this clone: The antigen remains undetermined.

After stimulus-free culture, autoproliferating CFSE-dim and non-proliferating CFSE-high T cells were sequenced separately. 40 million to 50 million CFSE-labeled PBMCs were cultured six to eight days unstimulated, then replicate wells were pooled. CFSE at 0.4 to 0.6 uM labeled the PBMCs, which were then cultured unstimulated. The trim removed 2 bases at V and 12 bases at J, leaving 9 bases unmatched. This CDR3 spans 13 amino acids. CDR1 is SEHNR and CDR2 is FQNEAQ in the germline V gene (reference sequence). Profiling relied on immunoSEQ multiplex PCR, and the TCRdb table lists in-frame clones only, not all of them. Of 30,000 to 40,000 clones listed, roughly 83% are singletons.

The rearrangement joins TRBV7-9 to TRBJ1-1; 7 positions agree with TRBD1. The sequenced sample consisted of PBMCs from blood kept in culture. The sequence was collected from a human donor with multiple sclerosis. The CDR3 nucleotides are TGTGCCAGCAGCTTAAACCCTCCAGGGGGGACTTTCTTT. Protein: CASSLNPPGGTFF.